This TCR beta chain was recorded in a study of spatial heterogeneity in lung cancer. Study-level background: There were consistently more beta-chain sequences detected than alpha-chain sequences. There were, on average, more than nine raw-read appearances for each unique TCR and UMI combination. General observations from the study: The number of expanded tumor alpha and beta chains correlated with mutation number.

Time point denoted: sample taken at primary tumor resection. The cohort: about 79 early-stage, untreated non-small cell lung cancer patients. MiXCR was run by TCRdb on the 5' RACE reads, yielding one entry per CDR3 protein. The sample has some 4,200 distinct CDR3 sequences; around two fifths are singletons. The length of the CDR3 is 15 residues. The V and J ends lost 9 bases and 3 bases, in that order; junction bases with no gene match: 9. The germline V gene encodes CDR1 MDHEN and CDR2 SYDVKM. This clonotype is labeled as medium-sized (0.01 to 0.1%). As yet, its antigen is unknown. The sample consisted of lung tumor tissue, taken at surgery. The TCR was taken from a male donor with early-stage non-small cell lung cancer. V and J are TRBV28 and TRBJ2-1, with 9 bases matching TRBD1. In DNA form, the CDR3 reads TGTGCCAGTTCCGCCACAGGGGGCTTCTACAATGAGCAGTTCTTC. Encoded protein: CASSATGGFYNEQFF.